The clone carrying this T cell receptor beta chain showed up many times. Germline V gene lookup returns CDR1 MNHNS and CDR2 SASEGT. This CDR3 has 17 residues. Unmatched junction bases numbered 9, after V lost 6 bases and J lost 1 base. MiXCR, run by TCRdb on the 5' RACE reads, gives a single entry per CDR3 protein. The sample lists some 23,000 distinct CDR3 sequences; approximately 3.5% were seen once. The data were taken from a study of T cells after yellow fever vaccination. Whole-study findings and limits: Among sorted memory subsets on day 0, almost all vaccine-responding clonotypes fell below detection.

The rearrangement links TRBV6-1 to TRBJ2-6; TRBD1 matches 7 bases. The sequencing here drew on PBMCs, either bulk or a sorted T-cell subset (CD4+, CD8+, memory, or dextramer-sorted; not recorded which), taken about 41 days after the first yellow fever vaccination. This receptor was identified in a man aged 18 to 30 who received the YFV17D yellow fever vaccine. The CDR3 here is CASRRDRIGSGANVLTF. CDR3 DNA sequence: TGTGCCAGCAGAAGGGACAGAATCGGGTCTGGGGCCAACGTCCTGACTTTC.